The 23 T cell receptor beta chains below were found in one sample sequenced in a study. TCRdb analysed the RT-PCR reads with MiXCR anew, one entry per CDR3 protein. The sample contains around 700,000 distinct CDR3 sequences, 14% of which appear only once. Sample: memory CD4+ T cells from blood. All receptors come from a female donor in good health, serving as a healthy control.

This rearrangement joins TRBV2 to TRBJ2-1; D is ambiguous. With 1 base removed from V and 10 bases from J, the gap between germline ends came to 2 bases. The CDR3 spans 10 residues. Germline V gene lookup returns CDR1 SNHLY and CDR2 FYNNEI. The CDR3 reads CASSEGEQFF. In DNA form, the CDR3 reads TGTGCCAGCAGTGAAGGAGAGCAGTTCTTC.

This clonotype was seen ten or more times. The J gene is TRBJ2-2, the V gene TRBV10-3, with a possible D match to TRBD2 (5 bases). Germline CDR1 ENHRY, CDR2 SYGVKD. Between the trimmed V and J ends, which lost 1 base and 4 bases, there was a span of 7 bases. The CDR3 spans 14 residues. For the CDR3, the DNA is TGTGCCATCAGTGAGTTAACTAGCACCGGGGAGCTGTTTTTT. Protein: CAISELTSTGELFF.

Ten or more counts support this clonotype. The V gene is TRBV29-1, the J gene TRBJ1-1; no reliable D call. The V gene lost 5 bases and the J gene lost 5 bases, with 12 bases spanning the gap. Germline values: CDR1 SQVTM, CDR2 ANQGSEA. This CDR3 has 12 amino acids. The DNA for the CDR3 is TGCAGCGTTCGTAACAGAACAACTGAAGCTTTCTTT. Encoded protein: CSVRNRTTEAFF.

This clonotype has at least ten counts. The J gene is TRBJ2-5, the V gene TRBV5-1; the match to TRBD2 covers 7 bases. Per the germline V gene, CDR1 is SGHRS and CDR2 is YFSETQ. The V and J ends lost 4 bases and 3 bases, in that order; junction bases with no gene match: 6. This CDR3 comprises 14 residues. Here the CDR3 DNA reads TGCGCCAGCAGCCCCCGGGACTATAAAGAGACCCAGTACTTC. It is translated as CASSPRDYKETQYF.

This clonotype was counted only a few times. CDR3 region: CSARLRGSSSNQPQHF. The CDR3 region has the DNA TGCAGTGCTAGACTTCGTGGGAGTTCTAGCAATCAGCCCCAGCATTTT. The chain recombines TRBV20-1 with TRBJ1-5, with D hard to call. This CDR3 contains 16 residues. Germline-derived CDR1 and CDR2 are DFQATT and SNEGSKA (reference sequence). Trimming took 2 bases from V and 0 from J, leaving 14 bases between them.

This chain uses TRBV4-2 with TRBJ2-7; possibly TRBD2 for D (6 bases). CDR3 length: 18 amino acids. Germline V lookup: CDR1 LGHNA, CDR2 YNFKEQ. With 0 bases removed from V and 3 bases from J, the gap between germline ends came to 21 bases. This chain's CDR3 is CASSQDGPSSGESYEQYF. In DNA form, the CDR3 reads TGTGCCAGCAGCCAAGATGGCCCCTCCTCGGGGGAAAGCTACGAGCAGTACTTC.

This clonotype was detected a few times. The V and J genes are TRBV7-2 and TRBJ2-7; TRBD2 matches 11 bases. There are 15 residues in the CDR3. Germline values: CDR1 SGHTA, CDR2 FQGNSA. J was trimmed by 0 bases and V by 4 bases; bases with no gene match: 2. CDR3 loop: CASSSGLADSYEQYF. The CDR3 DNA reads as TGTGCCAGCAGCTCGGGACTAGCGGACTCCTACGAGCAGTACTTC.

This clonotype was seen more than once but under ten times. In DNA, the CDR3 is TGTGCCAGCAGTCATACAGGGCCTAAAGAGACCCAGTACTTC. This sequence encodes CASSHTGPKETQYF. The chain joins TRBV12-3 or TRBV12-4 to TRBJ2-5; D possibly corresponds to TRBD1 (6 bases). V shed 5 bases and J shed 3 bases, with 13 bases lying between them. This CDR3 is 14 amino acids long.

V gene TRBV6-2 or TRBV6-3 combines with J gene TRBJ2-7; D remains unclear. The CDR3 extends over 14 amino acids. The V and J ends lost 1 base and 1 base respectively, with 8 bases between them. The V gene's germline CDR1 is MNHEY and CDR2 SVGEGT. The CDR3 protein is CASSYLSASYEQYF. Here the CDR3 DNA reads TGTGCCAGCAGTTACTTGTCGGCATCCTACGAGCAGTACTTC.

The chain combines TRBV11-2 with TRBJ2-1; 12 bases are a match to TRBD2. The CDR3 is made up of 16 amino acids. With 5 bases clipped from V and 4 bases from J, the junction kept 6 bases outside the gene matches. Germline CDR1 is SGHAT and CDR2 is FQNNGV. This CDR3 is CASSHLAGGGYNEQFF. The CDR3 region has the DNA TGTGCCAGCAGCCACCTAGCGGGAGGGGGGTACAATGAGCAGTTCTTC.

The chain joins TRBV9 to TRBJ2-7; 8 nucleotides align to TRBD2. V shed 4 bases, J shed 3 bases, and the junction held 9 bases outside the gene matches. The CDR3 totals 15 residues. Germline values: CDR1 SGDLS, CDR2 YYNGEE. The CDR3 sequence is CASSSAGGLGYEQYF. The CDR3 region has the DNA TGTGCCAGCAGCAGCGCGGGGGGCTTGGGCTACGAGCAGTACTTC.

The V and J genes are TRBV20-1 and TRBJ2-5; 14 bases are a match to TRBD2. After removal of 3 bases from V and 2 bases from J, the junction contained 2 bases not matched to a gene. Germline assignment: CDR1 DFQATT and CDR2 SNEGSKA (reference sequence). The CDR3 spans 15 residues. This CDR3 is CSARGLAGAQETQYF. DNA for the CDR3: TGCAGTGCTAGGGGACTAGCGGGGGCACAAGAGACCCAGTACTTC.

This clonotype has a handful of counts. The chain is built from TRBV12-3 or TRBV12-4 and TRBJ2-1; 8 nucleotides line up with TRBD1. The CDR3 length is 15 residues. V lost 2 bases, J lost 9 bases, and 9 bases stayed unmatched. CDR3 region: CASSLSGGAAGEQFF. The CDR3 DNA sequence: TGTGCCAGCAGTTTATCAGGGGGCGCGGCGGGTGAGCAGTTCTTC.

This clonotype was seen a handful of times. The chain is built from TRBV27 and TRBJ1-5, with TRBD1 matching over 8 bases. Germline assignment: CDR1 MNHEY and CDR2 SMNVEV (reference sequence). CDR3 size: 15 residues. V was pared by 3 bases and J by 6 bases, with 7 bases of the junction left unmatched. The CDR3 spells CASSLPETGAQPQHF. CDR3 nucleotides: TGTGCCAGCAGTTTGCCAGAGACAGGGGCTCAGCCCCAGCATTTT.

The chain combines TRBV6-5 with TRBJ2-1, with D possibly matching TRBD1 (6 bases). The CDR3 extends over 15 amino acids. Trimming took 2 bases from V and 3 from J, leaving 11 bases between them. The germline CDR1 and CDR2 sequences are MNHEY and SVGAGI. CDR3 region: CASSYRNRVYNEQFF. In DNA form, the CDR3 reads TGTGCCAGCAGTTACCGTAACAGGGTCTACAATGAGCAGTTCTTC.

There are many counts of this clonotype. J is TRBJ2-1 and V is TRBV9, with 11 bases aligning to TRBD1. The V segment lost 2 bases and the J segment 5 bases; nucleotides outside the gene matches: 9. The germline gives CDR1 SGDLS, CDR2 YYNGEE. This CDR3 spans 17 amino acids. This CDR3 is CASSVDRTGGFNNEQFF. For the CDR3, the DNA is TGTGCCAGCAGCGTTGACCGGACAGGGGGCTTCAACAATGAGCAGTTCTTC.

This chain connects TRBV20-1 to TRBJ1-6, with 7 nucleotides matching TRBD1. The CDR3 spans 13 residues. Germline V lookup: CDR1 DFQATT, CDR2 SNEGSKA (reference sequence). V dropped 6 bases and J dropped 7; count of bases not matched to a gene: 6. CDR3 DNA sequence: TGCAGTGCCCAAAAACAGGGGAATTCACCCCTCCACTTT. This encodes CSAQKQGNSPLHF.

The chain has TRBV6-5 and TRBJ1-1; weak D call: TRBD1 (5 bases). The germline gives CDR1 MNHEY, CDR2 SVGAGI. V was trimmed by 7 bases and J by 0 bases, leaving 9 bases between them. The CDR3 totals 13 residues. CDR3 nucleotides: TGTGCCAGCACCGAGACAGTGAACACTGAAGCTTTCTTT. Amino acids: CASTETVNTEAFF.

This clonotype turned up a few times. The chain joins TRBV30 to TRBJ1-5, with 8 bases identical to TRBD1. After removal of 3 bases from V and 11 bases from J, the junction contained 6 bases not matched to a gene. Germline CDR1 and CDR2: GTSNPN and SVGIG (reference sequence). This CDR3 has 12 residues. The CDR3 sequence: CAWSPGGRAQHF. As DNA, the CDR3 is TGTGCCTGGAGCCCAGGGGGCAGGGCCCAGCATTTT.

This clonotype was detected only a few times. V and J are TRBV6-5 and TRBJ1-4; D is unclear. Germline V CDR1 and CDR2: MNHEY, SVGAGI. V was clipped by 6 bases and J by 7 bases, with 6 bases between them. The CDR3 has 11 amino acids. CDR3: CASRFGEKLFF. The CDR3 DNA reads TGTGCCAGCAGGTTTGGTGAAAAACTGTTTTTT.

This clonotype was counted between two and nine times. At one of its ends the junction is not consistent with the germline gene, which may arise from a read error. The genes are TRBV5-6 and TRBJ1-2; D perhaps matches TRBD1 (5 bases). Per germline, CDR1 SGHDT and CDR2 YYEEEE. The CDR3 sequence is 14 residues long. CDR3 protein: CASSRWWGSPTPIF. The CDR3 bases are TGTGCCAGCAGCCGATGGTGGGGGAGCCCGACCCCGATCTTC.

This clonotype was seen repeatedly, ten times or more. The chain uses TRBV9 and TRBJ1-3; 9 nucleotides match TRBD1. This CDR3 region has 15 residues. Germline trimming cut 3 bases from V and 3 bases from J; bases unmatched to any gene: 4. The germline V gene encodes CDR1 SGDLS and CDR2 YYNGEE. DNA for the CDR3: TGTGCCAGCAGCGCCACAGGGGGCTATGGAAACACCATATATTTT. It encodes CASSATGGYGNTIYF.

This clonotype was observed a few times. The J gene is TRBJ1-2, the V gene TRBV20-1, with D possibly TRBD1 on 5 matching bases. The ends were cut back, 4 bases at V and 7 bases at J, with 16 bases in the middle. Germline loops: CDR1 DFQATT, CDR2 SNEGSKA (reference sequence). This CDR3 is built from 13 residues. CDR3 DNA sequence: TGCAGTGCTACAACCGGGACCACTAGTGGCTACACCTTC. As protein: CSATTGTTSGYTF.